The present T cell receptor beta chain was sequenced within a study of blood T cell repertoires in COVID-19. Across the whole study: The United States, Italy and Spain supplied acute and convalescent COVID-19 samples. T cells, B-cell-depleted T cells, or PBMCs provided the cDNA or gDNA that served as material.

Original methodology: Reference gene primer amplification yielded estimated nucleated cell counts. Repertoires were generated with immunoSEQ multiplex PCR, while TCRdb's copy carries only in-frame clones and drops some. Clone size and V and J calls were adopted from that table, with D and trimming inferred from the DNA. The sample includes around 39,000 clones, more than 80% seen only once; the top ten take approximately 14%. The CDR3 is 15 amino acids. Germline CDR1 and CDR2: KGHSH and LQKENI. The junction had 10 bases not matched to a gene; V was cut back by 3 bases and J by 8 bases. The V gene is TRBV18, the J gene TRBJ2-3; TRBD1 agrees at 8 bases. Input material: peripheral blood. The clonotype originates from a woman in her 70s with acute or convalescent COVID-19. The CDR3 bases are TGTGCCAGCTCACCGAATCGACAGGGGCCCGGTACGCAGTATTTT. Translating gives CASSPNRQGPGTQYF.